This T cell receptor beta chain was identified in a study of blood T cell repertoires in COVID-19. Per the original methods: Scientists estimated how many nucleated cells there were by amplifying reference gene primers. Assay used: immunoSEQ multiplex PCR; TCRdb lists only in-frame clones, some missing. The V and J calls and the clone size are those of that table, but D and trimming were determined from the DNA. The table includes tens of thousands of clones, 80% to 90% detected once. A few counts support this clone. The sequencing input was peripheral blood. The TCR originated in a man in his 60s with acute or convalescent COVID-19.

CDR3 region: CASSKAGGLNTEAFF. The DNA of the CDR3 is TGTGCCAGTAGTAAGGCAGGGGGACTGAACACTGAAGCTTTCTTT. The V gene is TRBV19, the J gene TRBJ1-1, with TRBD1 identical over 7 bases. The V gene's germline CDR1 is LNHDA and CDR2 SQIVND (reference sequence). The CDR3 has 15 residues. V was clipped by 4 bases and J by 0 bases; unmatched bases: 5.